A selection of T cell receptor beta chains follows, all from one sample in a study of blood T cell repertoires in COVID-19. Sequencing used immunoSEQ multiplex PCR; TCRdb keeps in-frame clones, though not all of them. The sample lists about 140,000 clones, less than 80% occurring once. The sequenced sample was peripheral blood. The receptors shown here come from a woman over 75 with active or convalescent COVID-19. CDR3s include the opening cysteine and the closing phenylalanine or tryptophan. D genes are given only for firm matches. Rows give clone size only sometimes, using once, few, many, or a class for an expanded clone.

V	D	J	size	DNA	CDR3
TRBV19	.	TRBJ1-2	.	TGTGCCAGTAGTATTGTCGGTGGGCCCCACACCTTC	CASSIVGGPHTF
TRBV7-2	TRBD2	TRBJ2-5	.	TGTGCCATCAAGCGGGGGGCTTACCAAGAGACCCAGTACTTC	CAIKRGAYQETQYF
TRBV7-8	TRBD2	TRBJ2-5	.	TGTGCCAGCAGCTCGGGACTAGCGGGGCCAGAGACCCAGTACTTC	CASSSGLAGPETQYF
TRBV19	.	TRBJ1-2	few	TGTGCCAGTAGTACGAATGACAGACGTGGCTATGGCTACACCTTC	CASSTNDRRGYGYTF
TRBV3-1/TRBV3-2	TRBD2	TRBJ2-5	.	TGTGCCAGCAGCCGTCAGCGGGGGGCCCGGGAGACCCAGTACTTC	CASSRQRGARETQYF
TRBV2	.	TRBJ1-1	once	TGTGCCAGCAGTGTAGGCAGGGGTGGCACTGAAGCTTTCTTT	CASSVGRGGTEAFF
TRBV4-2	TRBD1	TRBJ1-2	.	TGTGCCAGCAGCCAACCTACGCAGGGGGATGGCTACACCTTC	CASSQPTQGDGYTF
TRBV19	TRBD1	TRBJ1-2	.	TGTGCCAGTAGGCCGGGACAGGCGAACTATGGCTACACCTTC	CASRPGQANYGYTF
TRBV9	TRBD1	TRBJ2-4	.	TGTGCCAGCAGCGTATTCGGGGACAGGGGTAACATTCAGTACTTC	CASSVFGDRGNIQYF
TRBV7-2	TRBD2	TRBJ2-1	.	TGTGCCAGCAGCACCCGCGGGAGCGGCTCCTACAATGAGCAGTTCTTC	CASSTRGSGSYNEQFF
TRBV6-1	TRBD1	TRBJ2-3	.	TGTGCCAGCAGTGAAATCAGACAGGGGGTATTTTCGGATACGCAGTATTTT	CASSEIRQGVFSDTQYF
TRBV21-1	.	TRBJ1-4	.	TGTGCCAGCAGCAAAGGCTCAGGGGTCGGTCCTTCGGTTGATGAAAAACTGTTTTTT	CASSKGSGVGPSVDEKLFF
TRBV9	TRBD2	TRBJ2-1	.	TGTGCCAGCAGCGCCCACTACGCGGGGGGGCGGGATGAGCAGTTCTTC	CASSAHYAGGRDEQFF
TRBV7-7	TRBD2	TRBJ2-5	.	TGTGCTAGCAGCTTAAGACTAGCGGGGGCAAACCAAGAGACCCAGTACTTC	CASSLRLAGANQETQYF
TRBV9	TRBD1	TRBJ2-2	.	TGTGCCAGCAGCCCACTGGGACAGCAAAACACCGGGGAGCTGTTTTTT	CASSPLGQQNTGELFF
TRBV11-1	.	TRBJ1-1	.	TGTGCCAGCAGCTCAAACACTGAAGCTTTCTTT	CASSSNTEAFF
TRBV10-1	TRBD1	TRBJ2-7	.	TGCGCCAGCAGTAAAATCCGGGACAGCAGCTCCTACGAGCAGTACTTC	CASSKIRDSSSYEQYF
TRBV18	TRBD1	TRBJ1-5	.	TGTGCCAGCTCACCAGGTGCAGGGGGAAGTCAGCCCCAGCATTTT	CASSPGAGGSQPQHF
TRBV13	TRBD1	TRBJ1-1	few	TGTGCCAGCAGCTCCCTGACAGGGGCGGCTGAAGCTTTCTTT	CASSSLTGAAEAFF
TRBV11-2	.	TRBJ2-7	.	TGTGCCAGCAGCTTCGGACATACATCCTACGAGCAGTACTTC	CASSFGHTSYEQYF
TRBV19	.	TRBJ1-4	.	TGTGCCAGTAGGAAACCGGGTCTTAATGAAAAACTGTTTTTT	CASRKPGLNEKLFF
TRBV4-1	.	TRBJ1-2	once	TGCGCCAGCACCTCGACAGGAACGAACTATGGCTACACCTTC	CASTSTGTNYGYTF
TRBV5-1	TRBD1	TRBJ1-4	few	TGCGCCAGCAGCATAGGGGACAGCTTGAGGGAAAAACTGTTTTTT	CASSIGDSLREKLFF
TRBV11-3	TRBD1	TRBJ2-7	.	TGTGCCAGCAGCGCAACAGGGGTAGGGGAGCAGTACTTC	CASSATGVGEQYF
TRBV11-2	.	TRBJ1-2	.	TGTGCCAGCAGCTTCCCAGGTTCTCGTGGCTACACCTTC	CASSFPGSRGYTF
TRBV9	.	TRBJ2-3	.	TGTGCCAGCAGCGTAGATGGTAGAACCAGCACAGATACGCAGTATTTT	CASSVDGRTSTDTQYF
TRBV2	.	TRBJ1-4	.	TGTGCCAGCAGCCAACAGGGATGGAATGAAAAACTGTTTTTT	CASSQQGWNEKLFF
TRBV7-2	.	TRBJ2-2	.	TGTGCCAGCAGGAAACAGGACACCGGGGAGCTGTTTTTT	CASRKQDTGELFF
TRBV5-6	TRBD1	TRBJ2-7	.	TGTGCCAGCAGCTCCAAGGACAGGGGGCTTCTTACTGCGGGTGAGCAGTACTTC	CASSSKDRGLLTAGEQYF
TRBV2	.	TRBJ2-2	.	TGTGCCAGCAGTGAAATTCGGGTCACCGGGGAGCTGTTTTTT	CASSEIRVTGELFF
TRBV10-1	TRBD1	TRBJ2-1	.	TGCGCCAGCAGGGGGGACAGCCGCTCCTACAATGAGCAGTTCTTC	CASRGDSRSYNEQFF
TRBV20-1	.	TRBJ2-7	few	TGCAGTGCTAGGTGGAGAGCGGAGCAGTACTTC	CSARWRAEQYF
TRBV29-1	TRBD2	TRBJ2-2	.	TGCAGCGTTCTAGCGGGGGCCAACACCGGGGAGCTGTTTTTT	CSVLAGANTGELFF
TRBV30	.	TRBJ2-3	.	TGTGCCTGGAGCCCCCCGGGGATCACAGATACGCAGTATTTT	CAWSPPGITDTQYF
TRBV2	.	TRBJ2-1	.	TGTGCCAGCAGTCGACAGTTCAATGAGCAGTTCTTC	CASSRQFNEQFF
TRBV7-8	.	TRBJ1-2	few	TGTGCCAGCAGCCGGGACATTAACTATGGCTACACCTTC	CASSRDINYGYTF